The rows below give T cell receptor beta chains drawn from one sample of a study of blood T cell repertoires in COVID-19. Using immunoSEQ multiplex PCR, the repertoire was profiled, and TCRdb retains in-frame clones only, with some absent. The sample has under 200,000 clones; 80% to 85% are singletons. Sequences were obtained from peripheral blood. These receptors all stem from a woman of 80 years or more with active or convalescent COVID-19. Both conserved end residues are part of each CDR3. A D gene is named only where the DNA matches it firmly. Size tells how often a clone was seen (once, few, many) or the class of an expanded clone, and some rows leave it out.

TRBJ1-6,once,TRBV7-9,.,CASGQPRQSSYNSPLHF,TGTGCCAGCGGGCAACCCCGTCAGAGCTCCTATAATTCACCCCTCCACTTT
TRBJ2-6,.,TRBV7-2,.,CASSPGGTVGANVLTF,TGTGCCAGCAGCCCTGGGGGGACTGTTGGGGCCAACGTCCTGACTTTC
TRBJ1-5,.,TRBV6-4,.,CATLTGPVDQPQHF,TGTGCCACTCTAACAGGGCCCGTAGATCAGCCCCAGCATTTT
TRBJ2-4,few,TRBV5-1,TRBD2,CASSLGEGKNIQYF,TGCGCCAGCAGCTTGGGGGAGGGCAAAAACATTCAGTACTTC
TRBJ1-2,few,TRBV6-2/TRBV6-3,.,CASTPRGGARSNYGYTF,TGTGCCAGCACCCCCCGGGGGGGCGCCCGGAGTAACTATGGCTACACCTTC
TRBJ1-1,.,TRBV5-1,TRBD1,CASSPRQGTNTEAFF,TGCGCCAGCAGCCCGAGACAGGGGACGAACACTGAAGCTTTCTTT
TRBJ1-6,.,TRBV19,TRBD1,CASSPGQVTNSPLHF,TGTGCCAGTAGTCCCGGACAGGTCACCAATTCACCCCTCCACTTT
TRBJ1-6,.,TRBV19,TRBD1,CASSIQGQGRGISPLHF,TGTGCCAGTAGTATCCAGGGACAGGGTAGGGGCATATCACCCCTCCACTTT
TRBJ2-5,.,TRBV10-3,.,CAIKVAASQETQYF,TGTGCCATCAAGGTTGCGGCCTCCCAAGAGACCCAGTACTTC
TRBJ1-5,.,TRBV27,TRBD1,CASSPGTGGYSQPQHF,TGTGCCAGCAGTCCCGGGACAGGGGGATACAGCCAGCCCCAGCATTTT
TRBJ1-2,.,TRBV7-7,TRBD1,CASSPLDRASTF,TGTGCTAGCAGCCCTCTGGACAGGGCTTCAACCTTC
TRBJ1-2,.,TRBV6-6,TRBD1,CASSYEGQGVGYTF,TGTGCCAGCAGTTACGAGGGACAGGGGGTCGGCTACACCTTC
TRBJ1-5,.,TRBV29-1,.,CSARRGSNQPQHF,TGCAGCGCCAGGAGGGGAAGCAATCAGCCCCAGCATTTT
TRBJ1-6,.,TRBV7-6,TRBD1,CASSLAGGTGGGSPLHF,TGTGCCAGCAGCTTAGCAGGCGGGACAGGGGGCGGCTCACCCCTCCACTTT
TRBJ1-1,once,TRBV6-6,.,CASSSRGLNTEAFF,TGTGCCAGCAGCTCTAGAGGGCTGAACACTGAAGCTTTCTTT
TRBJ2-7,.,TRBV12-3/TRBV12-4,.,CASSLGVPEQYF,TGTGCCAGCAGCCTCGGGGTCCCCGAGCAGTACTTC
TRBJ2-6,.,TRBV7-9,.,CASSLLGAGANVLTF,TGTGCCAGCAGCTTATTAGGGGCCGGGGCCAACGTCCTGACTTTC
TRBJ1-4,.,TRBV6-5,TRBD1,CASSSQGAPREKLFF,TGTGCCAGCAGTTCCCAGGGGGCCCCACGGGAAAAACTGTTTTTT
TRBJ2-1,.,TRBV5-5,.,CASTGSLYNEQFF,TGTGCCTCCACAGGGTCCCTCTACAATGAGCAGTTCTTC
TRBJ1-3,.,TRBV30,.,CAWSLGSAGNTIYF,TGTGCCTGGAGCTTGGGGAGTGCTGGAAACACCATATATTTT
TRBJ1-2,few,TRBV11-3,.,CASSPVGTQAGYTF,TGTGCCAGCAGCCCCGTGGGGACACAGGCTGGCTACACCTTC
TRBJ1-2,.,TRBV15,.,CATSRGGSYGYTF,TGTGCCACCAGCAGAGGAGGGTCCTATGGCTACACCTTC
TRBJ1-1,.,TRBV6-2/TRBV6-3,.,CASSPQGGVTEAFF,TGTGCCAGCAGTCCCCAAGGGGGGGTCACTGAAGCTTTCTTT
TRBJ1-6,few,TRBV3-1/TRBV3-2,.,CASSLRSSYNSPLHF,TGTGCCAGCAGCCTACGGTCCTCCTATAATTCACCCCTCCACTTT
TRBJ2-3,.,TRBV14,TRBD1,CASSPGGMFTDTQYF,TGTGCCAGCAGCCCAGGGGGCATGTTCACAGATACGCAGTATTTT
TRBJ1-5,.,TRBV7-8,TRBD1,CASSWTGGGNQPQHF,TGTGCCAGCAGCTGGACAGGGGGGGGCAATCAGCCCCAGCATTTT
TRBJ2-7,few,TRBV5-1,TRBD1,CASSTGTGGSYEQYF,TGCGCCAGCAGCACGGGGACAGGGGGCTCGTACGAGCAGTACTTC
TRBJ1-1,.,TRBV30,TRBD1,CAWDRGFGTEAFF,TGTGCCTGGGACAGGGGCTTCGGGACTGAAGCTTTCTTT
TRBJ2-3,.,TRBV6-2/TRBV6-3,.,CASSYSATADGDTQYF,TGTGCCAGCAGTTACAGCGCGACGGCAGACGGAGATACGCAGTATTTT
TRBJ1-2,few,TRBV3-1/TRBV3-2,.,CASSQEGTRRNYGYTF,TGTGCCAGCAGCCAAGAGGGGACAAGGAGGAACTATGGCTACACCTTC
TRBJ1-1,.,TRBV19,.,CASSIGRGNTEAFF,TGTGCCAGTAGTATAGGCAGGGGGAACACTGAAGCTTTCTTT
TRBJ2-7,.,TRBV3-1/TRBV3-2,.,CASSPRGYEQYF,TGTGCCAGCAGCCCCCGGGGGTACGAGCAGTACTTC
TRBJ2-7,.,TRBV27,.,CASSLKGQATYEQYF,TGTGCCAGCAGTTTAAAGGGGCAGGCTACCTACGAGCAGTACTTC
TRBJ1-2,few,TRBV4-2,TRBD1,CASSQDLMTGGRYGYTF,TGTGCCAGCAGCCAAGATCTGATGACAGGGGGCCGCTATGGCTACACCTTC
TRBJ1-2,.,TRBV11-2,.,CASSLSSIRNYGYTF,TGTGCCAGCAGCTTAAGTAGCATCCGTAACTATGGCTACACCTTC
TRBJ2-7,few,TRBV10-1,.,CASSDPGTGTYEQYF,TGCGCCAGCAGTGATCCGGGAACAGGGACCTACGAGCAGTACTTC
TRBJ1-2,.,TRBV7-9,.,CASSLIGSPLIRGGYTF,TGTGCCAGCAGCTTAATCGGCAGTCCTTTAATTCGAGGGGGCTACACCTTC
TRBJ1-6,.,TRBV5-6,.,CASSHDMANSPLHF,TGTGCCAGCAGCCATGACATGGCGAATTCACCCCTCCACTTT
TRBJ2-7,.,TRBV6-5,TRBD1,CASRGWGQPKDEQYF,TGTGCCAGCAGGGGCTGGGGACAGCCGAAGGACGAGCAGTACTTC
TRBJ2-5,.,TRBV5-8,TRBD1,CASSASTGGQETQYF,TGTGCCAGCAGCGCCTCTACAGGGGGCCAAGAGACCCAGTACTTC
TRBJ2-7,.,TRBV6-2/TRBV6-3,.,CASSYRQGGAYEQYF,TGTGCCAGCAGTTATCGGCAGGGGGGTGCCTACGAGCAGTACTTC
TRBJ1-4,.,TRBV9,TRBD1,CASSGTTGGNEKLFF,TGTGCCAGCAGCGGCACGACAGGGGGAAATGAAAAACTGTTTTTT
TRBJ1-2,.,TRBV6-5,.,CASRGDYGYTF,TGTGCCAGCAGGGGAGACTATGGCTACACCTTC
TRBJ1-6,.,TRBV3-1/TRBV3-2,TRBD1,CASSQEGQGDSPLHF,TGTGCCAGCAGCCAAGAAGGACAGGGAGATTCACCCCTCCACTTT
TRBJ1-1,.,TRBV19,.,CASSPQGDASEAFF,TGTGCCAGTAGTCCCCAGGGCGACGCCTCAGAAGCTTTCTTT
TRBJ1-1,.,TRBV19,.,CASSIKQGIEAFF,TGTGCCAGTAGTATAAAACAGGGCATTGAAGCTTTCTTT
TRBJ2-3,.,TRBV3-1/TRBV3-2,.,CASSLGRDTQYF,TGTGCCAGCAGCCTGGGGAGGGATACGCAGTATTTT
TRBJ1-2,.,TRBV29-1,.,CSVEQQGPPRYGYTF,TGCAGCGTTGAACAACAGGGACCTCCTCGCTATGGCTACACCTTC
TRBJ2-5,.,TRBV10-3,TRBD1,CAISSGTGGETQYF,TGTGCCATCTCTTCAGGGACAGGCGGAGAGACCCAGTACTTC
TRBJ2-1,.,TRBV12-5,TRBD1,CASGPGQGTREQFF,TGTGCTAGTGGCCCAGGACAGGGTACGCGTGAGCAGTTCTTC
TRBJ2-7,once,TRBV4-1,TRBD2,CASSQAPGLAAYEQYF,TGCGCCAGCAGCCAAGCTCCGGGACTAGCTGCCTACGAGCAGTACTTC
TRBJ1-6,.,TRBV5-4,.,CASSLPFTGSYNSPLHF,TGTGCCAGCAGCTTGCCTTTTACAGGATCCTATAATTCACCCCTCCACTTT
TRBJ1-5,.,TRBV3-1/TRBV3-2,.,CASSQVDGGPQHF,TGTGCCAGCAGCCAAGTGGACGGGGGGCCCCAGCATTTT
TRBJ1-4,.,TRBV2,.,CASSARGHTNEKLFF,TGTGCCAGCAGTGCCCGGGGACATACTAATGAAAAACTGTTTTTT
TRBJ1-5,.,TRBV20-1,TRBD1,CSASPRPGGRLSNQPQHF,TGCAGTGCTAGTCCTCGACCAGGGGGAAGGTTGAGCAATCAGCCCCAGCATTTT
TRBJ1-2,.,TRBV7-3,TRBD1,CASSPGQGFIVTF,TGTGCCAGCAGCCCCGGACAGGGATTCATTGTTACCTTC
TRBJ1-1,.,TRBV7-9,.,CASSVGGATEAFF,TGTGCCAGCAGCGTCGGAGGGGCCACTGAAGCTTTCTTT
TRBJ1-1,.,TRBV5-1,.,CASSIQVNTEAFF,TGCGCCAGCAGCATACAGGTGAACACTGAAGCTTTCTTT
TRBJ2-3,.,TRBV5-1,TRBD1,CASSLQGAGTDTQYF,TGCGCCAGCAGCTTGCAGGGGGCGGGCACAGATACGCAGTATTTT
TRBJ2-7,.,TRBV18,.,CASSLERGFLYEQYF,TGTGCCAGCTCCCTTGAGAGAGGGTTTCTCTACGAGCAGTACTTC